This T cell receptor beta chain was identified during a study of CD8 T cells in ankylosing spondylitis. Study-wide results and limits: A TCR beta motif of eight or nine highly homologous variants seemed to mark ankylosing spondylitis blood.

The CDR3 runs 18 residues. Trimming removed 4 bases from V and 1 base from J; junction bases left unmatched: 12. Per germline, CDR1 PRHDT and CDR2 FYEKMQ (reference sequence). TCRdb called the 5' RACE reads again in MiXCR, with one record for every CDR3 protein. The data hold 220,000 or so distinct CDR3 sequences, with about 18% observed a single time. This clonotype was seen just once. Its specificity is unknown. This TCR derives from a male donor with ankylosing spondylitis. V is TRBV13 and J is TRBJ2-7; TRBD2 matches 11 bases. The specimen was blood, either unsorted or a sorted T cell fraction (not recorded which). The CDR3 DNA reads TGTGCCAGCAGCTCCCGACAGGGGACTAGCGGCCCTTCCTACGAGCAGTACTTC. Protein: CASSSRQGTSGPSYEQYF.